This entry concerns a single T cell receptor beta chain. This clone was detected a few times. Its target antigen remains unknown. No base quality information exists; no much larger clone differs at one position. The cohort comprised some 700 healthy bone marrow donors. All cohort members were sampled while nominally healthy, although unrecorded immune exposures were likely present. The donor was CMV seropositive and belonged to the group of about 290 seropositive cohort members. A peripheral blood sample was collected from each donor, and TCR beta sequencing was performed on peripheral blood mononuclear cells. Genomic DNA extraction from the blood cell samples was performed with the Qiagen DNeasy Blood Extraction Kit. The sample comes from a study of cytomegalovirus exposure and HLA in healthy donors (dated by TCRdb to the late 2010s). Notes on the research overall: An earlier analysis of approximately 550 of the donors reported about 250 Gb of sequence data and 117 million unique TCR beta sequences from about 179 million T cells. Roughly 300 gigabases of sequencing data and approximately 93 million unique TCR sequences were included in an early release covering about 700 HLA-typed donors. The genetic ancestry cluster associated with self-reported Caucasian donors included 70% to 85% of the roughly 400 genotyped donors. The aim of the study was to test whether cataloging public T cell receptors could identify signatures of past pathogen exposure. The study used immunosequencing to profile the T cell repertoires of 666 subjects and linked those repertoires to cytomegalovirus serostatus. In addition to the first cohort of 666 subjects, a separate validation cohort of approximately 130 different subjects was used. To predict cytomegalovirus infection status, the study combined high-throughput TCR immunosequencing, statistical association of individual TCRs with disease status, and machine learning. A later analysis re-examined previously published TCR beta repertoires from 610 or so donors and added high-resolution HLA genotyping to investigate patterns of TCR occurrence. The later analysis used no new phenotypic data to find candidate immune exposures, relying instead on TCR beta sequences and their occurrence across donors. In an earlier analysis of more than 550 of the donors, high-throughput TCR beta sequencing was used to judge whether each TCR beta V gene segment behaved as functional or pseudogenic. Donor age, sex, ethnicity and CMV serostatus were compiled together with the repertoire data. In a later genetic analysis, genome-wide SNP genotypes for 398 of the 666 donors were used, and that subset was treated as a discovery cohort. All discovery cohort repertoires had been generated on a single sequencing platform. HLA typing included class I and class II loci at four-digit resolution. The number of typed donors differed by locus: about 620-640 for A, B, C, DRB1 and DQB1; approximately 520 for DQA1; around 610 for DPA1; and about 450 for DPB1. Because of strong linkage in the cohort, five DR-DQ haplotypes were treated as single units for association and clustering. Among several hundred genotyped donors of the cohort, an average of approximately 240,000 unique TCR beta nucleotide sequences was sequenced per donor, of which about 18% were non-productive.

Library preparation was by the immunoSEQ multiplex PCR assay. For the multiplex PCR, a mixture combining 60 forward primers for TCR Vbeta segments and 13 reverse primers for TCR Jbeta segments was used. The CDR3 region of rearranged TCR beta genes was amplified from genomic DNA with a multiplex PCR assay. Amplified TCR beta libraries were sequenced as 87-base-pair reads on the Illumina HiSeq System. As for the original processing: A later analysis counted about 80 million unique TCR beta chains across the 600 to 850 repertoires, and roughly 10 million of these chains were shared by at least two donors. Raw reads were error-corrected and collapsed into unique sequences with a nearest-neighbor algorithm that merged closely related sequences to remove PCR and sequencing errors. To assign V, D and J gene segments, CDR3 sequences were aligned to IMGT reference sequences. For a sequence to be retained, a match of at least six nucleotides was required to both a V gene segment and a J gene segment. A rearrangement was called productive if the CDR3 had no stop codons and remained in frame with V and J, and every other rearrangement was called non-productive. Following IMGT convention, CDR3 was defined as the stretch from the second conserved V-encoded cysteine to the conserved J-encoded phenylalanine. The earlier analysis of about 590 of the donors excluded sequences that lacked an unambiguous match to a single V gene segment. In an earlier analysis of some 590 of the donors, a V segment was called functional when productive rearrangements were above 56.7%, and segregating when the standard deviation between donors exceeded 5%. A statistical classification framework was built to diagnose cytomegalovirus status from the catalog of TCR beta chain sequences. In a later analysis, TCR nucleotide sequences were compared against IMGT/GENE-DB human TR gene sequences so that V and J genes could be assigned. In a later analysis, CDR3 sequences and most-parsimonious VDJ recombination scenarios were assigned using the TCRdist pipeline. In a later analysis, each TCR beta chain was defined by its CDR3 amino acid sequence together with its V-gene family, and reads without a unique V-gene family were excluded. To address suspected cross-contamination and a sequencing artifact, a later analysis removed 592 highly shared, low-generation-probability nucleotide sequences. In a later analysis, a clonal expansion index was calculated for each public chain from normalized within-repertoire ranks of inferred template counts. Generation probabilities in a later analysis came from a VDJ recombination model fitted to out-of-frame rearrangements, and those results were checked against IGoR. A later analysis scored TCR-TCR, TCR-HLA and TCR-CMV co-occurrence with hypergeometric tests, applying a repertoire-size bias correction to TCR pairs. A later analysis estimated false discovery rates by permuting HLA or CMV assignments 20 times. In a later analysis, co-occurring TCRs were grouped using DBSCAN, and TCRdist sequence similarity was added for clustering within HLA-allele-positive subsets. Repertoires with fewer than 30,000 or more than 120,000 public chains, plus five repertoires with anomalous nucleotide sharing, were excluded from co-occurrence clustering. TCRdb took over this immuneACCESS table, retaining in-frame rearrangements with V and J assigned. Such tables are incomplete; in checked studies, under half of the missing clones stem from an unresolved V gene, and the remainder is unexplained. Clone size and the V and J calls come from that table; the DNA yielded D and trimming. Recorded for this sample are about 82,000 clones; approximately 74% of them occurred a single time. About 6.2% of the sample is held by the ten biggest clonotypes.

General conclusions and limits of the study: Correlated functional status among segregating V segments might reflect linkage disequilibrium, but an unknown experimental factor could not be ruled out. A cluster of highly shared sequence variants was judged likely to represent a technical artifact of the sequencing pipeline. The 87-base-pair reads could not distinguish some IMGT-functional V segments, including TRBV6-2 and TRBV6-3, so those segments were excluded. In the study, about 150 TCR beta chains were listed as associated with cytomegalovirus. A further reported finding was that TCR beta sequences accurately predicted the HLA-A and HLA-B alleles for most subjects in the first cohort. Across donors, most TCR sequences were observed very rarely, whereas some public TCRs were present in many individuals. A later analysis reported that several top co-occurrence clusters appeared linked to parvovirus B19, influenza, CMV and Epstein-Barr virus. According to a later analysis, TCR association rates differed among HLA loci, with DRB1 alleles showing the most associated TCRs and HLA-C alleles showing the fewest. Compared with the approximately 600-donor mean, donors in an Asian-associated ancestry cluster had fewer N-insertions in productive TCRs, according to a later genetic analysis. The authors suggested that the approach could potentially be generalized to other disease states and immunological phenotypes. In this cohort, only TCR beta chains were sequenced, and detectable features were limited by the absence of alpha or paired-chain data. A few of the identified cytomegalovirus-associated TCR beta chains were confirmed in vitro to be specific for cytomegalovirus antigens. Because counts were too low, more than 15 rarely observed V segments, including chromosome 9 orphons, were left out of the earlier analysis of approximately 500 of the donors. An association between a missense DCLRE1C variant and V-gene and J-gene trimming of TCR beta chains was found in a later genetic analysis and replicated in an independent cohort. Specific HLA alleles were associated with some 15,000 TCR beta sequences at a false discovery rate of 0.05 in a later analysis. Broadly in line with IMGT annotations, most TCR beta V segments showed up in productive rearrangements about 87% or about 30% of the time in an earlier analysis of approximately 600 of the donors. Strong co-occurrence of HLA alleles, especially DR and DQ, made assigning TCR associations to individual alleles difficult. In both the original and validation cohorts, the classifier was reported to diagnose cytomegalovirus status with high specificity and sensitivity. Sequencing depth was assumed to be roughly uniform across donors in the presence/absence analyses, though that assumption may not hold. A later analysis found that HLA-associated TCR beta chains were more clonally expanded and had lower generation probabilities than equally common non-associated chains. Because some donors lacked HLA typing at each locus, the association tests relied only on the typed subset. In a later analysis, most CMV-associated TCR beta chains were found to appear HLA-restricted, with HLA associations seemingly driven largely by CMV exposure. The only immune exposure information available for the cohort was CMV serostatus.

Reading the germline V gene (reference sequence) gives CDR1 LNHDA and CDR2 SQIVND. The junction shows trimming of 3 bases on V and 3 bases on J, plus 9 bases between the germline ends. The CDR3, from cysteine to phenylalanine, totals 13 residues. The DNA shown is the 39-base CDR3, in frame from base 1. This TCR derives from a woman in her forties or fifties in good health and CMV-seropositive. This chain is built from TRBV19 and TRBJ2-7, with the D gene not clear enough to name. Sequenced sample: PBMCs. CDR3 protein: CASSISPGYEQYF. The DNA is as follows: TGTGCCAGTAGTATTAGCCCCGGCTACGAGCAGTACTTC.